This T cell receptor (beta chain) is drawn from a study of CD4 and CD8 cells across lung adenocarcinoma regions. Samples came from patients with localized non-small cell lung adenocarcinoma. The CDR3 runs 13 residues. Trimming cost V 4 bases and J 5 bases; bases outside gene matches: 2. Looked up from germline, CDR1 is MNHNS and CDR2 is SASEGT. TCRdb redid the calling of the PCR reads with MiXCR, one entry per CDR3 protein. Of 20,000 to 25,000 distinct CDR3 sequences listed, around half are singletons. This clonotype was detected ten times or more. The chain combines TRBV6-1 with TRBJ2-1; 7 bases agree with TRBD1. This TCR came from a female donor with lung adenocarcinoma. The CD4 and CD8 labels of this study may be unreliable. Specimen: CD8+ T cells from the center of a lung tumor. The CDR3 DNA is TGTGCCAGCAGTGTGGACAGGAACAATGAGCAGTTCTTC. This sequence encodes CASSVDRNNEQFF.